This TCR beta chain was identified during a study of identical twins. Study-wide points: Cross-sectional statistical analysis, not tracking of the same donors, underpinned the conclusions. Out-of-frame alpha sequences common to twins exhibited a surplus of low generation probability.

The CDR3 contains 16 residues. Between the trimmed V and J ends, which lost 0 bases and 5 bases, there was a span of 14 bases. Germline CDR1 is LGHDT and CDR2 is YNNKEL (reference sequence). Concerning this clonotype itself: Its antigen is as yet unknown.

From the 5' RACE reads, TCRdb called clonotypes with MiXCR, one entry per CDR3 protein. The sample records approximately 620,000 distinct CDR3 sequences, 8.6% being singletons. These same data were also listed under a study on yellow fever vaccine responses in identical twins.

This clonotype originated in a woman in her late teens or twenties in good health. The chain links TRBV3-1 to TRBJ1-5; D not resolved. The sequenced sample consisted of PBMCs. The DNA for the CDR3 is TGTGCCAGCAGCCAAGATCTTAGAACGGAGTATCAGCCCCAGCATTTT. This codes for CASSQDLRTEYQPQHF.